What follows are 27 T cell receptor beta chains derived from one specimen sequenced in a study of T cells in Graves' hyperthyroidism and ophthalmopathy. RNA transcripts gave rise to amplified TCR beta CDR3 regions. TCR CDR3 regions were first amplified by RT-PCR with HTBI primers. TCRdb analysed the multiplex PCR reads with MiXCR anew, one entry per CDR3 protein. The sample has about 520,000 distinct CDR3 sequences, approximately 25% seen once. Sequencing was performed on blood. These receptors came from a woman aged 25 to 39 with Graves' ophthalmopathy.

Many counts were recorded for this clonotype. The chain carries TRBV28 and TRBJ1-1; no clear D gene. CDR3 length: 14 amino acids. CDR1 is MDHEN, CDR2 SYDVKM, per germline. Trimming shortened V by 8 bases and J by 0 bases, and 13 bases separated the two germline ends. The CDR3: CASRHGDLNTEAFF. Here the CDR3 DNA reads TGTGCCAGCCGCCACGGCGATCTGAACACTGAAGCTTTCTTT.

This clonotype has at least ten counts. V gene TRBV7-6 combines with J gene TRBJ2-7; no clear D gene. The CDR3 consists of 17 residues. V was clipped by 1 base and J by 0 bases, with 16 bases between them. CDR1 is SGHVS, CDR2 FNYEAQ, per germline. The CDR3: CASSLGRAGPSSYEQYF. CDR3 DNA: TGTGCCAGCAGCTTAGGTCGGGCAGGACCGAGCTCCTACGAGCAGTACTTC.

The sample holds many counts of this clonotype. The chain combines TRBV12-3 or TRBV12-4 with TRBJ1-2; D gene ambiguous. The ends were cut back, 9 bases at V and 7 bases at J, with 18 bases in the middle. The CDR3 is made up of 13 amino acids. The CDR3 bases are TGTGCCAGTATCAAGACCACCGGATTTGGCTACACCTTC. Translated, it gives CASIKTTGFGYTF.

V is TRBV28 and J is TRBJ1-1; no firm D call. The CDR3 contains 16 residues. Trimming pared 6 bases from V and 0 bases from J, leaving 17 bases between. CDR1 and CDR2 from the germline V gene are MDHEN and SYDVKM. CDR3 protein: CASSSVTEWLNTEAFF. The CDR3 DNA follows: TGTGCCAGCAGCTCTGTAACAGAGTGGTTGAACACTGAAGCTTTCTTT.

The chain combines TRBV6-1 with TRBJ2-7; 7 bases map to TRBD2. This CDR3 is 15 amino acids long. With V trimmed by 6 bases and J by 0 bases, 8 bases remained unmatched. The germline V gene encodes CDR1 MNHNS and CDR2 SASEGT. The CDR3 reads CASRDWGGDSYEQYF. For the CDR3, the DNA is TGTGCCAGCAGGGATTGGGGAGGGGACTCCTACGAGCAGTACTTC.

The chain has TRBV12-3 or TRBV12-4 and TRBJ1-1, with D perhaps matching TRBD1 (5 bases). Between the trimmed V and J ends, which lost 1 base and 5 bases, there was a span of 11 bases. The CDR3 contains 14 residues. The CDR3 DNA reads as TGTGCCAGCAGTTTAGGGGTACGGGGGACTGAAGCTTTCTTT. Protein sequence: CASSLGVRGTEAFF.

This clonotype has a count of ten or more. The chain has TRBV5-1 and TRBJ1-5; possibly TRBD1 for D (5 bases). V was cut by 0 bases and J by 5 bases, with 12 bases left in between. This CDR3 region has 15 residues. Per germline, CDR1 SGHRS and CDR2 YFSETQ. CDR3 loop: CASSLGGGFDQPQHF. The CDR3, as DNA: TGCGCCAGCAGCTTGGGCGGGGGATTTGATCAGCCCCAGCATTTT. Looking up the rest from reference TRBV5-1 and TRBJ1-5 gives the full variable domain: KAGVTQTPRYLIKTRGQQVTLSCSPISGHRSVSWYQQTPGQGLQFLFEYFSETQRNKGNFPGRFSGRQFSNSRSEMNVSTLELGDSALYLCASSLGGGFDQPQHFGDGTRLSIL.

This clonotype was seen repeatedly, ten times or more. V usage is TRBV27 and J usage is TRBJ2-7; weak D call: TRBD1 (6 bases). Germline assignment: CDR1 MNHEY and CDR2 SMNVEV (reference sequence). The V and J ends lost 6 bases and 3 bases respectively, with 12 bases between them. The CDR3 is made up of 13 amino acids. CDR3 in DNA: TGTGCCAGCAGACGGACGGGACACTACGAGCAGTACTTC. It specifies CASRRTGHYEQYF.

The chain recombines TRBV6-4 with TRBJ2-6; 10 bases are shared with TRBD2. The CDR3 consists of 16 residues. Germline-derived CDR1 and CDR2 are MRHNA and SNTAGT. V lost 4 bases and J lost 0; bases outside the gene matches: 0. The CDR3 DNA is TGTGCCAGCAGTGGGACTAGCGGCTCTGGGGCCAACGTCCTGACTTTC. This codes for CASSGTSGSGANVLTF.

This clonotype was counted many times. The rearrangement links TRBV7-3 to TRBJ2-7; 8 bases fit TRBD1. V lost 1 base to trimming and J lost 5 bases; unmatched junction nucleotides: 7. The CDR3 totals 15 residues. In germline, CDR1 is SGHTA, CDR2 FQGTGA. The CDR3 bases are TGTGCCAGCAGCTTAAGAGGCAGGGGGCCCGACGAGCAGTACTTC. Its translation is CASSLRGRGPDEQYF.

Many counts were recorded for this clonotype. CDR3 protein: CSAVTGVGLPQHF. The DNA for the CDR3 is TGCAGTGCGGTGACAGGGGTGGGGCTCCCCCAGCATTTT. V is TRBV20-1 and J is TRBJ1-5; TRBD1 aligns across 8 bases. After removal of 6 bases from V and 10 bases from J, the junction contained 11 bases not matched to a gene. CDR1 is DFQATT and CDR2 is SNEGSKA in the germline V gene (reference sequence). The CDR3 runs to 13 residues.

This clonotype was recorded at least ten times. V usage is TRBV20-1 and J usage is TRBJ2-7; possibly TRBD2 for D (7 bases). This CDR3 comprises 13 residues. Germline V gene sequence: CDR1 DFQATT, CDR2 SNEGSKA (reference sequence). V dropped 6 bases and J dropped 4 bases, with 16 bases sitting between them. In DNA, the CDR3 is TGCAGTGCCCTCCGGGGGGCTCTTTACGAGCAGTACTTC. Translation: CSALRGALYEQYF.

The chain couples TRBV6-2 or TRBV6-3 to TRBJ1-1; 7 bases are a match to TRBD1. V dropped 7 bases and J dropped 3; count of bases not matched to a gene: 5. CDR3 length: 13 amino acids. Germline lookup yields CDR1 MNHEY and CDR2 SVGEGT. The CDR3 reads CASIRQGDTEAFF. CDR3 nucleotides: TGTGCCAGCATTCGGCAGGGGGACACTGAAGCTTTCTTT.

There are many counts of this clonotype. The V gene is TRBV18, the J gene TRBJ2-6; TRBD1 might be the D (5 bases). Per germline, CDR1 KGHSH and CDR2 LQKENI. V lost 0 bases, J lost 2 bases, and 8 bases lay in between. The CDR3 length is 16 residues. The CDR3 DNA follows: TGTGCCAGCTCACCACCGTTGGGGCCTGGGGCCAACGTCCTGACTTTC. Encoded protein: CASSPPLGPGANVLTF. The whole variable domain, remainder taken from reference TRBV18 and TRBJ2-6, is NAGVMQNPRHLVRRRGQEARLRCSPMKGHSHVYWYRQLPEEGLKFMVYLQKENIIDESGMPKERFSAEFPKEGPSILRIQQVVRGDSAAYFCASSPPLGPGANVLTFGAGSRLTVL.

This clonotype was counted many times. This chain links TRBV12-3 or TRBV12-4 with TRBJ1-1; 8 bases are a match to TRBD1. After removal of 10 bases from V and 4 bases from J, the junction contained 5 bases not matched to a gene. CDR3 length equals 12 residues. The CDR3, as DNA: TGTGCCACACAGGGGGATGGCACTGAAGCTTTCTTT. Protein sequence: CATQGDGTEAFF.

In this sample, this clonotype turned up many times. The gene calls are TRBV27 and TRBJ1-5; a possible D gene is TRBD1 (6 bases). Germline CDR1 MNHEY, CDR2 SMNVEV (reference sequence). This CDR3 is built from 13 residues. The ends were cut back, 5 bases at V and 7 bases at J, with 12 bases in the middle. The CDR3 protein is CASSATGIQPQHF. CDR3 in DNA: TGTGCCAGCAGTGCTACAGGGATCCAGCCCCAGCATTTT.

The CDR3 DNA sequence: TGCGCCAGCAGCCAAGTGGCGTCACCAACGGATAAATATGGCTACACCTTC. Its translation: CASSQVASPTDKYGYTF. The chain has TRBV4-1 and TRBJ1-2; D not resolved. Germline V CDR1 and CDR2: MGHRA, YSYEKL. The germline V and J ends were trimmed by 1 base and 5 bases, with 20 bases remaining between them. This CDR3 contains 17 residues.

J is TRBJ2-7 and V is TRBV20-1, with TRBD2 identical over 11 bases. The CDR3 is made up of 15 amino acids. Germline CDR1 reads DFQATT; CDR2 reads SNEGSKA (reference sequence). V gave up 5 bases and J gave up 2 bases; unmatched junction bases: 8. CDR3 sequence reads: CSAFKGLAAPYEQYF. The CDR3 DNA follows: TGCAGTGCTTTCAAGGGACTAGCGGCTCCCTACGAGCAGTACTTC.

With respect to this clonotype: A read error may produce the germline difference seen at one junction end. This chain links TRBV7-2 with TRBJ1-1; D may be TRBD1 (5 bases). This CDR3 region has 12 residues. Germline CDR1 is SGHTA and CDR2 is FQGNSA. The DNA for the CDR3 is TGTTCCAGCAGCCTAGAGGGGACTGAAGCTTGCTTT. Protein product: CSSSLEGTEACF.

This clonotype was counted only a few times. This sequence joins TRBV18 and TRBJ2-2; 8 bases fit TRBD1. Germline V gene lookup returns CDR1 KGHSH and CDR2 LQKENI. The CDR3 loop spans 16 amino acids. With 0 bases clipped from V and 3 bases from J, the junction kept 3 bases outside the gene matches. DNA of the CDR3: TGTGCCAGCTCACCACCTCGACAGGGGTACACCGGGGAGCTGTTTTTT. Translated, it gives CASSPPRQGYTGELFF.

The CDR3 is CASSEQGQLLTQYF. The CDR3 DNA follows: TGTGCCAGCAGTGAACAGGGACAACTCCTGACCCAGTACTTC. This sequence joins TRBV6-1 and TRBJ2-5; the D gene is possibly TRBD1 (6 bases). V was clipped by 2 bases and J by 7 bases, with 14 bases between them. The V gene's germline CDR1 is MNHNS and CDR2 SASEGT. This CDR3 is built from 14 residues.

In its sample, this clonotype was seen many times. The chain recombines TRBV12-3 or TRBV12-4 with TRBJ2-5, with TRBD1 matching 7 bases. This CDR3 is 17 amino acids long. V was pared by 1 base and J by 4 bases, with 12 bases of the junction left unmatched. The CDR3 is CASSLGWGPSGGETQYF. In DNA, the CDR3 is TGTGCCAGCAGTTTAGGGTGGGGACCCTCAGGGGGAGAGACCCAGTACTTC.

This clonotype was detected once. The chain employs TRBV12-3 or TRBV12-4 and TRBJ1-5; 10 bases map to TRBD1. The V and J ends lost 5 bases and 5 bases, in that order; junction bases with no gene match: 6. There are 15 residues in the CDR3. CDR3 sequence: CASSGTGVAHQPQHF. The CDR3 DNA is TGTGCCAGCAGTGGGACAGGGGTTGCCCATCAGCCCCAGCATTTT.

In its sample, this clonotype was seen many times. This chain links TRBV5-1 with TRBJ2-7; TRBD1 or TRBD2 may be the D gene (6 bases each). Trimming stripped 0 bases from V and 2 bases from J, with 9 bases between. Germline CDR1 and CDR2: SGHRS and YFSETQ. The CDR3 is made up of 14 amino acids. CDR3 loop: CASSLDGGAYEQYF. As DNA, the CDR3 is TGCGCCAGCAGCTTGGACGGGGGCGCCTACGAGCAGTACTTC.

This chain uses TRBV7-3 with TRBJ2-7, with TRBD1 matching 7 bases. The trim removed 5 bases at V and 5 bases at J, leaving 6 bases unmatched. Germline V gene sequence: CDR1 SGHTA, CDR2 FQGTGA. The CDR3 sequence is 13 residues long. The DNA of the CDR3 is TGTGCCAGCAGCCAGACAGGGATCCACGAGCAGTACTTC. Encoded protein: CASSQTGIHEQYF.

This clonotype was seen many times. The DNA of the CDR3 is TGTGCCAGCAGTTACAGAATAGAGACCCAGTACTTC. This sequence encodes CASSYRIETQYF. The chain combines TRBV6-5 with TRBJ2-5; D gene ambiguous. This CDR3 is 12 amino acids long. V was clipped by 2 bases and J by 4 bases, with 5 bases between them. Germline CDR1 is MNHEY and CDR2 is SVGAGI.

This clonotype was seen many times. The J gene is TRBJ2-6, the V gene TRBV9; D gene uncertain. The CDR3 loop spans 15 amino acids. V dropped 0 bases and J dropped 0 bases, with 4 bases sitting between them. Looked up from germline, CDR1 is SGDLS and CDR2 is YYNGEE. The CDR3 sequence: CASSVGASGANVLTF. In DNA form, the CDR3 reads TGTGCCAGCAGCGTAGGAGCCTCTGGGGCCAACGTCCTGACTTTC.